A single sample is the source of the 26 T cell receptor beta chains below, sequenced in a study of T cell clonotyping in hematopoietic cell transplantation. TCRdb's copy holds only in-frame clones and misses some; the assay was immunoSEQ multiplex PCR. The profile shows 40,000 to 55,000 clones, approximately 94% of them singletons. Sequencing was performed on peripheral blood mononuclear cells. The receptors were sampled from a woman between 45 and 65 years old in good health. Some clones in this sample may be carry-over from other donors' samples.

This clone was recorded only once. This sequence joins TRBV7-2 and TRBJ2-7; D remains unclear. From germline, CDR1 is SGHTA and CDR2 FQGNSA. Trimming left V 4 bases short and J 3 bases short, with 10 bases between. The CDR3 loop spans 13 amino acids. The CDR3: CASSSALGYEQYF. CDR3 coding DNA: TGTGCCAGCAGCTCGGCCTTGGGCTACGAGCAGTACTTC. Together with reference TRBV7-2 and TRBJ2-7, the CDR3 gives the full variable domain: GAGVSQSPSNKVTEKGKDVELRCDPISGHTALYWYRQSLGQGLEFLIYFQGNSAPDKSGLPSDRFSAERTGGSVSTLTIQRTQQEDSAVYLCASSSALGYEQYFGPGTRLTVT.

This CDR3 reads CASSGTWGARETQYF. The DNA of the CDR3 is TGTGCCAGCAGCGGGACGTGGGGGGCGAGGGAGACCCAGTACTTC. This chain connects TRBV11-2 to TRBJ2-5; D may correspond to TRBD1 or TRBD2 (6 bases each). The CDR3 loop spans 15 amino acids. Trimming stripped 5 bases from V and 5 bases from J, with 18 bases between. CDR1 SGHAT and CDR2 FQNNGV come from the germline V gene.

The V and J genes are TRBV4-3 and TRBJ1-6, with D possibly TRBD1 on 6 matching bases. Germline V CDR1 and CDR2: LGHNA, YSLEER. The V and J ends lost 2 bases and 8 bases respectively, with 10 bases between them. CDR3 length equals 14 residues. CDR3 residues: CASSQYRVDSPLHF. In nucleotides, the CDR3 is TGCGCCAGCAGCCAATACAGGGTAGATTCACCCCTCCACTTT.

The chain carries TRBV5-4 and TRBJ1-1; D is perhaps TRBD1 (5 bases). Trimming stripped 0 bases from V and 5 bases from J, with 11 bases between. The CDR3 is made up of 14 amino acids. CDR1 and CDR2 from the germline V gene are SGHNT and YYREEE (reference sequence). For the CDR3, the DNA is TGTGCCAGCAGCTTGGAGGGGATAGGGACTGAAGCTTTCTTT. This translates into CASSLEGIGTEAFF.

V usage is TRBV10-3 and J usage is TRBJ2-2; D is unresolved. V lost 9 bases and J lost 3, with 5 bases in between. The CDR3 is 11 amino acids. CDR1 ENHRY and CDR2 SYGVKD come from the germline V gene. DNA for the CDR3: TGTGCCATTCGAGACACCGGGGAGCTGTTTTTT. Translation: CAIRDTGELFF.

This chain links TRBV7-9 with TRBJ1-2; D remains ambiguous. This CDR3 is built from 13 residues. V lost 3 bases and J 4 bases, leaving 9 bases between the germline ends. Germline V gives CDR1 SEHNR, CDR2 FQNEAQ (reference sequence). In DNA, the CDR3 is TGTGCCAGCAGCTTTTGGGATATCTATGGCTACACCTTC. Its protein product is CASSFWDIYGYTF.

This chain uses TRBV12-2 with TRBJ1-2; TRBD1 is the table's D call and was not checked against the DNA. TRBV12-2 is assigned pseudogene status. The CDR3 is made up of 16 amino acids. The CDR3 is CASRLDWDRITYGYTF. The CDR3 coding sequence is TGTGCAAGTCGCTTAGACTGGGACAGGATAACCTATGGCTACACCTTC.

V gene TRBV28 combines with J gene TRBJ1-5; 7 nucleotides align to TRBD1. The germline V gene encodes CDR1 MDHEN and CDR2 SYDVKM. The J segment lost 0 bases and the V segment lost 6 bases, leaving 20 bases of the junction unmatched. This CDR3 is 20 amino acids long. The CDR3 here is CASSLLPLLRDSHSNQPQHF. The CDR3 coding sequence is TGTGCCAGCAGCCTACTCCCATTGCTCCGGGACAGCCATAGCAATCAGCCCCAGCATTTT.

In DNA form, the CDR3 reads TGTGCCAGTAGTAGGATGACAGGCAGCCTCGGAAACACCATATATTTT. Translated, it gives CASSRMTGSLGNTIYF. The chain combines TRBV19 with TRBJ1-3, with a possible D match to TRBD1 (6 bases). This CDR3 contains 16 residues. Germline CDR1 reads LNHDA; CDR2 reads SQIVND (reference sequence). Trimming stripped 4 bases from V and 4 bases from J, with 17 bases between.

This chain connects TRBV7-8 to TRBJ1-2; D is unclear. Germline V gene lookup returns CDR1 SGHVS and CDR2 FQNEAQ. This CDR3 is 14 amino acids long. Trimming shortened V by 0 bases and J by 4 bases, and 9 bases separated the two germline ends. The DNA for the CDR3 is TGTGCCAGCAGCTTAGCACCAGCTGTCTATGGCTACACCTTC. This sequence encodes CASSLAPAVYGYTF. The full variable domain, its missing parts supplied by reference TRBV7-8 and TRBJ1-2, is GAGVSQSPRYKVAKRGQDVALRCDPISGHVSLFWYQQALGQGPEFLTYFQNEAQLDKSGLPSDRFFAERPEGSVSTLKIQRTQQEDSAVYLCASSLAPAVYGYTFGSGTRLTVV.

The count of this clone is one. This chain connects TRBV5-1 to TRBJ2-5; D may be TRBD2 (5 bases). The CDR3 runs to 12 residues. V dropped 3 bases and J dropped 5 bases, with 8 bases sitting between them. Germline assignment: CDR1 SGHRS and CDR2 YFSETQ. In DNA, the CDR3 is TGCGCCAGCAGCTCTCGGGGTGAGACCCAGTACTTC. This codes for CASSSRGETQYF.

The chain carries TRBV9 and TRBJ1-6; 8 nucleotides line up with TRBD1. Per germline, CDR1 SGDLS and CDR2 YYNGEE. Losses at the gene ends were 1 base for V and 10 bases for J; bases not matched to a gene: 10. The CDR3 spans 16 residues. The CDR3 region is CASSVYDAGGRSPLHF. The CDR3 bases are TGTGCCAGCAGCGTATATGACGCAGGGGGCCGATCACCCCTCCACTTT.

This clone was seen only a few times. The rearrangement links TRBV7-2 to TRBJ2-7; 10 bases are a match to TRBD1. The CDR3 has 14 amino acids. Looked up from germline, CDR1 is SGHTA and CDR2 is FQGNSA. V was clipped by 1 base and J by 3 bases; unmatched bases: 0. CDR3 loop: CASSLGDRGYEQYF. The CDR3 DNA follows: TGTGCCAGCAGCTTAGGGGACAGGGGCTACGAGCAGTACTTC. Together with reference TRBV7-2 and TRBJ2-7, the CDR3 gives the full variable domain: GAGVSQSPSNKVTEKGKDVELRCDPISGHTALYWYRQSLGQGLEFLIYFQGNSAPDKSGLPSDRFSAERTGGSVSTLTIQRTQQEDSAVYLCASSLGDRGYEQYFGPGTRLTVT.

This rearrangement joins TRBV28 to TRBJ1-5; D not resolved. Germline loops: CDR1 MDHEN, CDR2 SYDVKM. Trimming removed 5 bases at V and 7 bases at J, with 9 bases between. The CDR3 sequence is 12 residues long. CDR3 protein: CASSLLGQPQHF. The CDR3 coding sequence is TGTGCCAGCAGTCTCTTGGGACAGCCCCAGCATTTT. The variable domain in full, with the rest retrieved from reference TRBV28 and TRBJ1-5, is DVKVTQSSRYLVKRTGEKVFLECVQDMDHENMFWYRQDPGLGLRLIYFSYDVKMKEKGDIPEGYSVSREKKERFSLILESASTNQTSMYLCASSLLGQPQHFGDGTRLSIL.

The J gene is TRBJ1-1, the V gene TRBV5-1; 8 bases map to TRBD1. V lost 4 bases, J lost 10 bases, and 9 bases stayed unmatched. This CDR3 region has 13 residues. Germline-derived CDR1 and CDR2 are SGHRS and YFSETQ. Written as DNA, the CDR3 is TGCGCCAGCAGCGAGGAATCGCAGGGGGCAGCTTTCTTT. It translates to CASSEESQGAAFF.

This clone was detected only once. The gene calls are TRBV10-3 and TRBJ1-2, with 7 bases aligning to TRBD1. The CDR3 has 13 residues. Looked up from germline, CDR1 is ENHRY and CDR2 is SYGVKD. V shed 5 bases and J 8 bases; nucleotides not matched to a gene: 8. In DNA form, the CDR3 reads TGTGCCATCAGTAATGACAGGGAGTGGGGCTACACCTTC. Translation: CAISNDREWGYTF.

CDR3 sequence reads: CAWSVRQGTYEQYF. DNA for the CDR3: TGTGCCTGGAGTGTTAGACAGGGGACCTACGAGCAGTACTTC. This chain uses TRBV30 with TRBJ2-7; TRBD1 aligns across 8 bases. CDR1 is GTSNPN, CDR2 SVGIG, per germline (reference sequence). CDR3 size: 14 residues. V lost 0 bases, J lost 2 bases, and 3 bases stayed unmatched. Together with reference TRBV30 and TRBJ2-7, the CDR3 gives the full variable domain: SQTIHQWPATLVQPVGSPLSLECTVEGTSNPNLYWYRQAAGRGLQLLFYSVGIGQISSEVPQNLSASRPQDRQFILSSKKLLLSDSGFYLCAWSVRQGTYEQYFGPGTRLTVT.

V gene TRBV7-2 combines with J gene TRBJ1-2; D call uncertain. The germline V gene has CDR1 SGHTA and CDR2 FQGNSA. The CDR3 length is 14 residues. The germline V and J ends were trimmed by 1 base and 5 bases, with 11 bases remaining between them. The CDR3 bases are TGTGCCAGCAGCTTAGATTGGTCGGGATATGGCTACACCTTC. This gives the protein CASSLDWSGYGYTF.

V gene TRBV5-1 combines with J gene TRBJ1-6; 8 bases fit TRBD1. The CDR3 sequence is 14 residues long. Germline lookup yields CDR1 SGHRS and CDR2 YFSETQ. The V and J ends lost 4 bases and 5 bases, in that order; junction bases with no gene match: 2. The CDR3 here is CASSKDRDNSPLHF. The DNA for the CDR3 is TGCGCCAGCAGCAAGGACAGGGATAATTCACCCCTCCACTTT. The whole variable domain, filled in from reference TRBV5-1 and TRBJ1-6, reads KAGVTQTPRYLIKTRGQQVTLSCSPISGHRSVSWYQQTPGQGLQFLFEYFSETQRNKGNFPGRFSGRQFSNSRSEMNVSTLELGDSALYLCASSKDRDNSPLHFGNGTRLTVT.

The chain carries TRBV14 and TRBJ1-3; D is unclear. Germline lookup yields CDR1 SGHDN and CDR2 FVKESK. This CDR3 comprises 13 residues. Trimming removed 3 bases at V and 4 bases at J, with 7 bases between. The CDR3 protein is CASSHSLGNTIYF. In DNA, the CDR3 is TGTGCCAGCAGCCATAGTCTCGGAAACACCATATATTTT.

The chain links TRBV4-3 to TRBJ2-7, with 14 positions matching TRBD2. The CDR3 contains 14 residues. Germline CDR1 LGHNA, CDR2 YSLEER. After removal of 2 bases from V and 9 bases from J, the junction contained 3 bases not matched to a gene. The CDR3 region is CASSQSGTSGGQYF. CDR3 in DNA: TGCGCCAGCAGCCAATCCGGGACTAGCGGGGGGCAGTACTTC.

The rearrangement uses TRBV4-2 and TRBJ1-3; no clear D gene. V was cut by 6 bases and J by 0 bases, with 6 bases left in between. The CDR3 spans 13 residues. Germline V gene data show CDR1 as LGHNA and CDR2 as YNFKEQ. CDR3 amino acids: CASRDPSGNTIYF. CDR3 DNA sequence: TGTGCCAGCAGGGATCCCTCTGGAAACACCATATATTTT.

For the CDR3, the DNA is TGTGCCAGCAGTTACTCGCTTGGGACGGTATACGAGCAGTACTTC. It yields the protein CASSYSLGTVYEQYF. The chain employs TRBV6-5 and TRBJ2-7; the D gene could be TRBD1 or TRBD2 (5 bases each). Trimming took 0 bases from V and 4 from J, leaving 13 bases between them. CDR3 size: 15 residues. Germline V gene sequence: CDR1 MNHEY, CDR2 SVGAGI.

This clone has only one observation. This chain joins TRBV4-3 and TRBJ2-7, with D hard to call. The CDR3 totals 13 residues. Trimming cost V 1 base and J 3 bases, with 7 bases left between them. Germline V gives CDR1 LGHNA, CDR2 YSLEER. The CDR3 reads CASSQGFSYEQYF. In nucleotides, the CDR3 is TGCGCCAGCAGCCAAGGTTTCAGCTACGAGCAGTACTTC.

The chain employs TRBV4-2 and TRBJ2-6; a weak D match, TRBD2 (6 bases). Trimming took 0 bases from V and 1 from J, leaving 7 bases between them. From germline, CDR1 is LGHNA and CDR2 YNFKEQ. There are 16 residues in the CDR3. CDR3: CASSQERGSGANVLTF. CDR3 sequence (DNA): TGTGCCAGCAGCCAAGAACGGGGGTCTGGGGCCAACGTCCTGACTTTC.

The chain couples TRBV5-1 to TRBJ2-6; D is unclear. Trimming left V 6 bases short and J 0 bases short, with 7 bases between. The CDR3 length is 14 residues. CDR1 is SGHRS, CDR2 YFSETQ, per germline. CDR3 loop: CASTGGSGANVLTF. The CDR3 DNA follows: TGCGCCAGCACTGGTGGCTCTGGGGCCAACGTCCTGACTTTC. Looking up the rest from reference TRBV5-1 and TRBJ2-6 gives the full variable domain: KAGVTQTPRYLIKTRGQQVTLSCSPISGHRSVSWYQQTPGQGLQFLFEYFSETQRNKGNFPGRFSGRQFSNSRSEMNVSTLELGDSALYLCASTGGSGANVLTFGAGSRLTVL.